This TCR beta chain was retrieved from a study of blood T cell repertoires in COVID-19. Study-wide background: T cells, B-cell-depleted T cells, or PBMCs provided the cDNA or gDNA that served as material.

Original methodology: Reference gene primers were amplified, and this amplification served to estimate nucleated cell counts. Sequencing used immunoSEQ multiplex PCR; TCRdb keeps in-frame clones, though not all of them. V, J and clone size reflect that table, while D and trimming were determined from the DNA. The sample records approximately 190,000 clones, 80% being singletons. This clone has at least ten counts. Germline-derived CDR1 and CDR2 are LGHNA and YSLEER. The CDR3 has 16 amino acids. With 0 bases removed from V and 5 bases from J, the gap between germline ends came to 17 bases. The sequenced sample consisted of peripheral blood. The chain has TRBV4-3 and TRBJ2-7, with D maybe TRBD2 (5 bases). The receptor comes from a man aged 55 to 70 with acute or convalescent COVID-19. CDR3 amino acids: CASSQETLDSPHEQYF. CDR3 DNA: TGCGCCAGCAGCCAAGAAACTCTGGACTCACCCCACGAGCAGTACTTC.